A selection of T cell receptor beta chains follows, all from one sample in a study of cytomegalovirus exposure and HLA in healthy donors. Clones were sequenced by immunoSEQ multiplex PCR, and TCRdb holds only the in-frame ones, with some missing. Counted here are fewer than 200,000 clones, 75% to 90% occurring once; the ten biggest clones make up under 0.85%. Sequencing input: PBMCs. Receptors originate from a boy aged 10-17 years in good health and CMV-seronegative. Each CDR3 is given with its conserved first and last residue. Fields, in order: D gene, J gene, clone size, V gene, CDR3 protein, CDR3 DNA. D genes are given only for firm matches. Clone size, where shown, is once, few, many, or a class for clones that have expanded.

>-|TRBJ2-1|-|TRBV19
CASSDAYLALGQFF
TGTGCCAGTAGTGACGCGTATCTAGCCCTAGGGCAGTTCTTC
>TRBD1|TRBJ1-3|-|TRBV7-8
CASSAGQAGNTIYF
TGTGCCAGCAGCGCAGGACAGGCTGGAAACACCATATATTTT
>TRBD2|TRBJ2-2|-|TRBV11-2
CASSSSSGGGTGELFF
TGTGCCAGCAGCTCTTCTAGCGGGGGAGGGACCGGGGAGCTGTTTTTT
>TRBD1|TRBJ1-2|-|TRBV9
CASSSPQDRPYYGYTF
TGTGCCAGCAGCTCCCCTCAGGACAGGCCTTACTATGGCTACACCTTC
>TRBD1|TRBJ2-7|once|TRBV29-1
CSATRDRESYEQYF
TGCAGCGCCACGAGGGACAGGGAATCCTACGAGCAGTACTTC
>-|TRBJ1-5|-|TRBV12-5
CASGLVPGWGNQPQHF
TGTGCTAGTGGTTTGGTACCAGGGTGGGGCAATCAGCCCCAGCATTTT
>-|TRBJ1-2|-|TRBV4-1
CASSPLGGGADGYTF
TGCGCCAGCAGCCCCCTGGGGGGGGGCGCAGATGGCTACACCTTC
>TRBD1|TRBJ2-7|few|TRBV27
CASSLEGTGGTYEQYF
TGTGCCAGCAGTTTAGAGGGGACAGGGGGCACCTACGAGCAGTACTTC
>-|TRBJ1-2|-|TRBV6-1
CASSFTGFNGYTF
TGTGCCAGCAGTTTTACAGGGTTCAATGGCTACACCTTC
>TRBD1|TRBJ2-7|-|TRBV18
CASSPSRSAGGNEQYF
TGTGCCAGCTCACCATCCCGGTCGGCAGGGGGCAACGAGCAGTACTTC
>TRBD2|TRBJ2-1|once|TRBV6-5
CASSPLAGGPHEQFF
TGTGCCAGCAGTCCACTAGCGGGAGGGCCCCATGAGCAGTTCTTC